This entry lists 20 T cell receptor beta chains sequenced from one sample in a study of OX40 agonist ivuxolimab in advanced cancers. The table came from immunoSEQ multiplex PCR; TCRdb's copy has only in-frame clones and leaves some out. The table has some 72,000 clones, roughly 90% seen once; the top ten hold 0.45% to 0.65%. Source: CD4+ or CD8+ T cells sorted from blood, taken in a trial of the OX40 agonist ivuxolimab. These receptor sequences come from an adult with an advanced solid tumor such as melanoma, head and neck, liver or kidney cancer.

The DNA of the CDR3 is TGTGCCAGCGTTAGACAGGGGGTTAACTATGGCTACACCTTC. This gives the protein CASVRQGVNYGYTF. The chain uses TRBV19 and TRBJ1-2; 9 positions match TRBD1. The CDR3 spans 14 residues. V lost 9 bases to trimming and J lost 1 base; unmatched junction nucleotides: 6. Germline CDR1 LNHDA, CDR2 SQIVND (reference sequence).

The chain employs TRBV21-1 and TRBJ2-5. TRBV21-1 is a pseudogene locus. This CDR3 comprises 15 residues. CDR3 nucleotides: TGTGCCAGCAGCAAAGTTGAAGGGTCGAGGGAGACCCAGTACTTC. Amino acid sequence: CASSKVEGSRETQYF.

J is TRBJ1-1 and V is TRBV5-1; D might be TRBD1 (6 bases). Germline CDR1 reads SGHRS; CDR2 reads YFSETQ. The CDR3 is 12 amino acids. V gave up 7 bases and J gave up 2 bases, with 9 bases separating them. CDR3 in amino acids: CASGGRNTEAFF. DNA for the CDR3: TGCGCCAGCGGGGGCAGAAACACTGAAGCTTTCTTT. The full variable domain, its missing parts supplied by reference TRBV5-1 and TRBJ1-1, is KAGVTQTPRYLIKTRGQQVTLSCSPISGHRSVSWYQQTPGQGLQFLFEYFSETQRNKGNFPGRFSGRQFSNSRSEMNVSTLELGDSALYLCASGGRNTEAFFGQGTRLTVV.

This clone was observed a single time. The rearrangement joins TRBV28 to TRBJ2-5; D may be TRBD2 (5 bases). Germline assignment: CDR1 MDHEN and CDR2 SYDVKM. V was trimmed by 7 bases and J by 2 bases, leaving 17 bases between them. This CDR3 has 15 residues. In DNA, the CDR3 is TGTGCCAGCACCCCCCAAAAGCGGTCGCAAGAGACCCAGTACTTC. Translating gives CASTPQKRSQETQYF.

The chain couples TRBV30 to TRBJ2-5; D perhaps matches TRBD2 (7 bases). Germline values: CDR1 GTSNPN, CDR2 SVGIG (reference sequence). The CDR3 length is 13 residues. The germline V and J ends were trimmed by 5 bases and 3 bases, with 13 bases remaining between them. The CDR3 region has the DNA TGTGCCTGGTCCGAGGGGGGGGAAGAGACCCAGTACTTC. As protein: CAWSEGGEETQYF.

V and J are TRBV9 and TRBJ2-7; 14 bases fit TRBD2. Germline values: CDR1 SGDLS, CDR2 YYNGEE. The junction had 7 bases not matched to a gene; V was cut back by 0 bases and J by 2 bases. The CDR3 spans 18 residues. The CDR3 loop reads CASSVGLAGGSLPYEQYF. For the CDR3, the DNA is TGTGCCAGCAGCGTAGGACTAGCGGGAGGGTCCTTGCCCTACGAGCAGTACTTC.

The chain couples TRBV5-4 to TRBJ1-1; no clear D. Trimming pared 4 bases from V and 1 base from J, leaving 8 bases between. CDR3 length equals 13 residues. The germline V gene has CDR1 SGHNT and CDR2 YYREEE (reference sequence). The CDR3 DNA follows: TGTGCCAGCAGCAGAACGGAGAACACTGAAGCTTTCTTT. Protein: CASSRTENTEAFF. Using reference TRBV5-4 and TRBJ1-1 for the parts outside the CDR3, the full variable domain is ETGVTQSPTHLIKTRGQQVTLRCSSQSGHNTVSWYQQALGQGPQFIFQYYREEENGRGNFPPRFSGLQFPNYSSELNVNALELDDSALYLCASSRTENTEAFFGQGTRLTVV.

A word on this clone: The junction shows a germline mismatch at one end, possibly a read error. CDR3 nucleotide sequence: TGTGCTAGCAGCTTAGGAGCCCAGGGGCGCGCCGGGGAGCTGTTTTTT. It codes for CASSLGAQGRAGELFF. The chain carries TRBV7-7 and TRBJ2-2; D is possibly TRBD1 (6 bases). The length of the CDR3 is 16 residues. Germline CDR1 reads SSHAT; CDR2 reads FNYEAQ (reference sequence).

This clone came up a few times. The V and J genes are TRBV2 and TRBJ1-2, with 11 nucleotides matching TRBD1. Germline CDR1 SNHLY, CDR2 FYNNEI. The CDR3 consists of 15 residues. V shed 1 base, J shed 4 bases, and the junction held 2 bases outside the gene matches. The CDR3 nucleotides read TGTGCCAGCAGTGAAGGGACAGGGGGCTTCTATGGCTACACCTTC. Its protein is CASSEGTGGFYGYTF.

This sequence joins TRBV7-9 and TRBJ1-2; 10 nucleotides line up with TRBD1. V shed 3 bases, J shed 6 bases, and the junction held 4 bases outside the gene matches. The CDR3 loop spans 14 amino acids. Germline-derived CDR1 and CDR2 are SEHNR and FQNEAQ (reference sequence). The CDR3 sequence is CASSLDRGFDGYTF. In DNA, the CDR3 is TGTGCCAGCAGCTTGGACAGGGGGTTTGATGGCTACACCTTC.

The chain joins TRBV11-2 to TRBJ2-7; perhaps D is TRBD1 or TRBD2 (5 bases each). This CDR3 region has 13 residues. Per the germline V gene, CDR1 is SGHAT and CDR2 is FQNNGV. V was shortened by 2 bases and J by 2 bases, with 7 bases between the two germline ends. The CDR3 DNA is TGTGCCAGCAGCTTACCGGGACCCTACGAGCAGTACTTC. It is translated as CASSLPGPYEQYF.

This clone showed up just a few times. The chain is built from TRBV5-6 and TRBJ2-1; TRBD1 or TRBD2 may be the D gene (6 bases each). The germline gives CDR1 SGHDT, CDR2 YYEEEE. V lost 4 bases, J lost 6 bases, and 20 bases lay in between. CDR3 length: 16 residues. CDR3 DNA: TGTGCCAGCAGCCAGTCCTTACTAGCCAGGGGCAATGAGCAGTTCTTC. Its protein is CASSQSLLARGNEQFF.

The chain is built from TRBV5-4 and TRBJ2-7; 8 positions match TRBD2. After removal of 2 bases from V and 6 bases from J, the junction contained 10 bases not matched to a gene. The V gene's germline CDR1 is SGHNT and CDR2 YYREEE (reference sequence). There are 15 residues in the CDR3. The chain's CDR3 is CASSFSRAGVGEQYF. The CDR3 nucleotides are TGTGCCAGCAGCTTTAGTAGAGCGGGGGTTGGCGAGCAGTACTTC.

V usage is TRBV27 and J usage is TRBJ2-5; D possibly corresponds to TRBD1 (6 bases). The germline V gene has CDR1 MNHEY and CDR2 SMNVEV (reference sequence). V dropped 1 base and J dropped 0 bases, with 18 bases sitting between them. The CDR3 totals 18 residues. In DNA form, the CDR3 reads TGTGCCAGCAGTTTATTTCGTCCCCTACGGGACAACCAAGAGACCCAGTACTTC. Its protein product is CASSLFRPLRDNQETQYF.

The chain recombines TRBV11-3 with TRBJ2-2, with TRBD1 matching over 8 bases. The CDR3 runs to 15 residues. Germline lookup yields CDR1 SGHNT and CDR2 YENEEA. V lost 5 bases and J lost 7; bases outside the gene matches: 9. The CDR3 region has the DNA TGTGCCAGCAGCCCGGTGACAGGGGTTTTCGGGGAGCTGTTTTTT. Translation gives CASSPVTGVFGELFF. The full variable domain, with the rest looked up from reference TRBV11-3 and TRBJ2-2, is EAGVVQSPRYKIIEKKQPVAFWCNPISGHNTLYWYLQNLGQGPELLIRYENEEAVDDSQLPKDRFSAERLKGVDSTLKIQPAELGDSAVYLCASSPVTGVFGELFFGEGSRLTVL.

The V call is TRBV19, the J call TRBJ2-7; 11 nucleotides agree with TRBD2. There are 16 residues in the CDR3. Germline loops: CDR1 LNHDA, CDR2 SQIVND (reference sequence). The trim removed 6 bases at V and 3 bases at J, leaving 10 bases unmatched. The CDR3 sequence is CASRGGTSGAFYEQYF. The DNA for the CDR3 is TGTGCCAGTAGGGGTGGGACTAGCGGCGCGTTCTACGAGCAGTACTTC.

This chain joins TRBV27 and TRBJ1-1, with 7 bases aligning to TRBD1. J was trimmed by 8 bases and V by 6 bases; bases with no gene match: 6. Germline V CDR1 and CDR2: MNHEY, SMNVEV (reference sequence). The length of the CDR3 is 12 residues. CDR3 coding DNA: TGTGCCAGCAGCAGAAGACAGGGCGAAGCTTTCTTT. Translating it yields CASSRRQGEAFF.

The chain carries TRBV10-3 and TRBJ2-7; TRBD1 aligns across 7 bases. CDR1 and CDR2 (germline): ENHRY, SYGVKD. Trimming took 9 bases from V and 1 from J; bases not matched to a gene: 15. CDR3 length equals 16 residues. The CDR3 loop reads CAICRDGTAASYEQYF. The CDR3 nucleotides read TGTGCCATATGCCGGGACGGGACAGCTGCATCCTACGAGCAGTACTTC.

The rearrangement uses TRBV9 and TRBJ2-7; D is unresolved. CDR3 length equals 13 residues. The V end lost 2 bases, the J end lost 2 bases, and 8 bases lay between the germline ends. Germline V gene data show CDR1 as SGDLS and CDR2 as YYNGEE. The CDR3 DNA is TGTGCCAGCAGCGTCCACCCCACCTACGAGCAGTACTTC. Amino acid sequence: CASSVHPTYEQYF.

CDR3 sequence (DNA): TGTGCCAGCAGCTTAGTGACTAGCGGGAGTGGAGAGACCCAGTACTTC. Protein product: CASSLVTSGSGETQYF. V is TRBV7-2 and J is TRBJ2-5, with 12 nucleotides matching TRBD2. Germline CDR1 is SGHTA and CDR2 is FQGNSA. The CDR3 is 16 amino acids. Losses at the gene ends were 1 base for V and 4 bases for J; bases not matched to a gene: 4.